This T cell receptor (beta chain) is from a study of blood T cell repertoires in COVID-19. Study context: Collection of acute and convalescent COVID-19 samples took place in the United States, Italy and Spain. T cells, B-cell-depleted T cells, or PBMCs supplied cDNA or gDNA.

Trimming removed 2 bases from V and 4 bases from J, with 7 bases in between. The germline CDR1 and CDR2 sequences are SGHKS and YYEKEE (reference sequence). The CDR3 length is 12 residues. Enrolment of Seattle patients took place during active infection, and they were followed longitudinally. Authors' processing steps: Amplification with reference gene primers provided the estimates of nucleated cell counts. The data were produced by immunoSEQ multiplex PCR, yet TCRdb's version contains in-frame clones alone and is incomplete. V and J calls and clone size are those listed in that table; D and trimming were worked out from the DNA. The table lists 200,000 to 250,000 clones, around 80% of them singletons.

This receptor was obtained from a woman younger than 45 with COVID-19, enrolled during active disease. Sequencing was performed on peripheral blood. This chain joins TRBV5-5 and TRBJ2-7; a weak D match, TRBD1 (6 bases). CDR3 amino acids: CASSLGGYEQYF. CDR3 coding DNA: TGTGCCAGCAGCTTAGGGGGATACGAGCAGTACTTC.